The 11 T cell receptor beta chains given below trace back to one sample, sequenced in a study of beta chain features in type 1 diabetes. Study findings and constraints: In all four CD4+ subsets, TCRB CDR3 length was significantly, moderately reduced in type 1 diabetes.

Expressed TCRB transcripts were sequenced because the entire RNA isolate underwent reverse transcription. Sequencing was performed with immunoSEQ multiplex PCR; in TCRdb, only in-frame clones are kept and a portion is missing. The sample holds over 25,000 clones, approximately 53% seen once. No antigen is known for these receptors. Sequences were obtained from stem cell memory CD4+ T cells from blood. The receptors stem from a man aged 25-45 years with type 1 diabetes.

This chain connects TRBV5-1 to TRBJ2-1, with TRBD1 as a possible D gene (6 bases). Between the trimmed V and J ends, which lost 0 bases and 8 bases, there was a span of 15 bases. The length of the CDR3 is 15 residues. Germline lookup yields CDR1 SGHRS and CDR2 YFSETQ. Written as DNA, the CDR3 is TGCGCCAGCAGCTTGGGGGGCAGGGGAATTGATGAGCAGTTCTTC. It translates to CASSLGGRGIDEQFF.

This clone appeared a few times. The chain links TRBV10-3 to TRBJ1-2; TRBD1 aligns across 8 bases. Germline V gene data show CDR1 as ENHRY and CDR2 as SYGVKD. CDR3 length: 16 amino acids. With 2 bases clipped from V and 2 bases from J, the junction kept 7 bases outside the gene matches. The CDR3 spells CAISETGQDLNYGYTF. In DNA, the CDR3 is TGTGCCATCAGTGAGACGGGACAGGACTTAAACTATGGCTACACCTTC.

V gene TRBV5-1 combines with J gene TRBJ1-5; D is possibly TRBD1 (6 bases). Germline V gene data show CDR1 as SGHRS and CDR2 as YFSETQ. The CDR3 runs 14 residues. The V end was cut by 5 bases, the J end by 0 bases, with 9 bases between. The DNA of the CDR3 is TGCGCCAGCAGTCCGGACAGTAGCAATCAGCCCCAGCATTTT. Amino acid sequence: CASSPDSSNQPQHF.

The gene calls are TRBV7-9 and TRBJ2-3; 10 bases agree with TRBD2. The V segment lost 4 bases and the J segment 2 bases; nucleotides outside the gene matches: 9. The CDR3 is 17 residues long. Looked up from germline, CDR1 is SEHNR and CDR2 is FQNEAQ (reference sequence). The CDR3 nucleotides read TGTGCCAGCAGCTCCGCAAATCTAGCGGGGGTCACAGATACGCAGTATTTT. Its translation: CASSSANLAGVTDTQYF.

CDR3 in DNA: TGTGCCACCAGCAGAGATCCGGGGGGGACGGGGGAGCAGTACTTC. It encodes CATSRDPGGTGEQYF. The V call is TRBV15, the J call TRBJ2-7, with 8 bases matching TRBD2. From germline, CDR1 is LNHNV and CDR2 YYDKDF (reference sequence). Unmatched junction bases numbered 8, after V lost 0 bases and J lost 7 bases. This CDR3 contains 15 residues.

The chain is built from TRBV9 and TRBJ2-2, with 12 bases aligning to TRBD2. Per the germline V gene, CDR1 is SGDLS and CDR2 is YYNGEE. V dropped 5 bases and J dropped 5; count of bases not matched to a gene: 4. The CDR3 totals 15 residues. As DNA, the CDR3 is TGTGCCAGCAGACTCGGACTAGCGGGGACCGGGGAGCTGTTTTTT. Its protein is CASRLGLAGTGELFF.

The V gene is TRBV7-2, the J gene TRBJ1-2; D is unresolved. The CDR3 has 15 residues. Trimming pared 3 bases from V and 7 bases from J, leaving 18 bases between. CDR1 and CDR2 (germline): SGHTA, FQGNSA. The CDR3 sequence: CASSLEYYGDGGYTF. The CDR3 DNA sequence: TGTGCCAGCAGCTTGGAGTATTACGGGGATGGTGGCTACACCTTC.

The CDR3 DNA sequence: TGTGCCAGCAGCCATCCTAGCGGGGCCCGTTCCTACAATGAGCAGTTCTTC. Translating it yields CASSHPSGARSYNEQFF. The V and J genes are TRBV7-9 and TRBJ2-1; 9 bases align to TRBD2. Germline-derived CDR1 and CDR2 are SEHNR and FQNEAQ (reference sequence). Germline trimming cut 5 bases from V and 1 base from J; bases unmatched to any gene: 9. The CDR3 has 17 residues.

V is TRBV7-6 and J is TRBJ2-3; 15 bases are shared with TRBD2. This CDR3 is 16 amino acids long. The J segment lost 5 bases and the V segment lost 5 bases, leaving 5 bases of the junction unmatched. Germline CDR1 reads SGHVS; CDR2 reads FNYEAQ. In DNA, the CDR3 is TGTGCCAGCAGCCTAGGACTAGCGGGGGGGCAAGATACGCAGTATTTT. It yields the protein CASSLGLAGGQDTQYF.

This chain connects TRBV5-1 to TRBJ1-2; 9 bases are shared with TRBD1. The CDR3 has 13 amino acids. V lost 3 bases to trimming and J lost 6 bases; unmatched junction nucleotides: 3. Germline V CDR1 and CDR2: SGHRS, YFSETQ. CDR3 sequence (DNA): TGCGCCAGCAGCTCCGGGACAGGGCATGGCTACACCTTC. It encodes CASSSGTGHGYTF.

This chain uses TRBV6-5 with TRBJ2-2; D is perhaps TRBD1 (6 bases). Trimming removed 9 bases from V and 9 bases from J, with 11 bases in between. CDR3 length: 11 residues. Germline V gene sequence: CDR1 MNHEY, CDR2 SVGAGI. CDR3 in DNA: TGTGCCAGTTGGGGGACAAGGGAGCTGTTTTTT. This gives the protein CASWGTRELFF.